This entry lists 26 T cell receptor beta chains sequenced from one sample in a study of control samples from healthy donors and cancer patients. Profiling relied on immunoSEQ multiplex PCR, and the TCRdb table lists in-frame clones only, not all of them. The data show approximately 150,000 clones, 90% to 95% seen once. Sequenced sample: blood. The receptor source for this set is a woman in her late teens or twenties in good health.

V and J are TRBV6-5 and TRBJ1-6; perhaps TRBD1 as D (6 bases). The germline V gene has CDR1 MNHEY and CDR2 SVGAGI. V was shortened by 0 bases and J by 9 bases, with 15 bases between the two germline ends. The CDR3 spans 16 residues. For the CDR3, the DNA is TGTGCCAGCAGTTACTCTATCCAAAGGGGGGTTTCACCCCTCCACTTT. This encodes CASSYSIQRGVSPLHF.

The chain uses TRBV7-6 and TRBJ1-5; a possible D gene is TRBD1 (5 bases). Trimming removed 1 base at V and 1 base at J, with 8 bases between. The germline CDR1 and CDR2 sequences are SGHVS and FNYEAQ. The CDR3 totals 15 residues. CDR3 DNA: TGTGCCAGCAGCTTAGTTACAGGAAGCAATCAGCCCCAGCATTTT. This gives the protein CASSLVTGSNQPQHF.

V gene TRBV5-1 combines with J gene TRBJ1-4; D remains unclear. Trimming took 5 bases from V and 8 from J, leaving 19 bases between them. Germline V gene data show CDR1 as SGHRS and CDR2 as YFSETQ. This CDR3 comprises 15 residues. DNA of the CDR3: TGCGCCAGCAGTCCTTATGACCCGGAGGGAGAAAAACTGTTTTTT. Translating gives CASSPYDPEGEKLFF.

V and J are TRBV5-6 and TRBJ2-7, with 7 nucleotides matching TRBD1. This CDR3 is built from 16 residues. Trimming cost V 3 bases and J 5 bases; bases outside gene matches: 14. CDR1 is SGHDT, CDR2 YYEEEE, per germline. CDR3 sequence reads: CASSSMDRQPPNEQYF. In DNA form, the CDR3 reads TGTGCCAGCAGCTCGATGGACAGGCAACCTCCAAACGAGCAGTACTTC. Full variable domain (remainder filled in from reference TRBV5-6 and TRBJ2-7): DAGVTQSPTHLIKTRGQQVTLRCSPKSGHDTVSWYQQALGQGPQFIFQYYEEEERQRGNFPDRFSGHQFPNYSSELNVNALLLGDSALYLCASSSMDRQPPNEQYFGPGTRLTVT.

CDR3 residues: CASSPGTSGMNEQYF. The CDR3 coding sequence is TGTGCCAGCTCACCAGGGACTAGCGGGATGAACGAGCAGTACTTC. V is TRBV18 and J is TRBJ2-7; 13 nucleotides agree with TRBD2. V was pared by 2 bases and J by 5 bases, with 3 bases of the junction left unmatched. The CDR3 totals 15 residues. CDR1 is KGHSH, CDR2 LQKENI, per germline.

CDR3 coding DNA: TGTGCCAGCAGCTTGGCCAAGACGGCCTCTGGAAACACCATATATTTT. It specifies CASSLAKTASGNTIYF. The V gene is TRBV5-8, the J gene TRBJ1-3; unclear D gene. This CDR3 is built from 16 residues. Trimming removed 0 bases at V and 0 bases at J, with 10 bases between. The germline V gene has CDR1 SGHTS and CDR2 YDEGEE.

The DNA for the CDR3 is TGTGACCGATCCCCAAACTATGGCTACACCTTC. This encodes CDRSPNYGYTF. The genes are TRBV6-4 and TRBJ1-2; D not certain. The CDR3 is 11 residues long. The V gene's germline CDR1 is MRHNA and CDR2 SNTAGT.

The chain has TRBV19 and TRBJ2-2; D unresolved. Per the germline V gene, CDR1 is LNHDA and CDR2 is SQIVND (reference sequence). CDR3 length: 14 residues. V lost 11 bases to trimming and J lost 0 bases, with 13 bases between them. The CDR3 loop reads CAGRSSANTGELFF. Written as DNA, the CDR3 is TGTGCCGGCCGGTCCTCCGCGAACACCGGGGAGCTGTTTTTT.

The chain combines TRBV7-2 with TRBJ2-1; D assignment may be TRBD1 or TRBD2 (6 bases each). Trimming shortened V by 5 bases and J by 4 bases, and 18 bases separated the two germline ends. The CDR3 consists of 16 residues. CDR1 and CDR2 (germline): SGHTA, FQGNSA. CDR3 amino acids: CASSPSWGAGYNEQFF. CDR3 coding DNA: TGTGCCAGCAGCCCCAGTTGGGGGGCCGGGTACAATGAGCAGTTCTTC.

The rearrangement links TRBV28 to TRBJ1-5; D remains ambiguous. CDR1 is MDHEN, CDR2 SYDVKM, per germline. Trimming took 4 bases from V and 5 from J, leaving 3 bases between them. The CDR3 has 11 residues. CDR3 sequence reads: CASSSDQPQHF. CDR3 coding DNA: TGTGCCAGCAGTTCTGATCAGCCCCAGCATTTT.

The chain recombines TRBV24-1 with TRBJ2-6; possible D gene TRBD2, 6 bases. In germline, CDR1 is KGHDR, CDR2 SFDVKD. CDR3 length: 17 amino acids. Trimming stripped 4 bases from V and 1 base from J, with 13 bases between. This chain's CDR3 is CATSDPSSGSGANVLTF. As DNA, the CDR3 is TGTGCCACCAGTGACCCCTCCAGCGGGTCTGGGGCCAACGTCCTGACTTTC.

This rearrangement joins TRBV9 to TRBJ2-5; D perhaps matches TRBD2 (6 bases). CDR1 and CDR2 from the germline V gene are SGDLS and YYNGEE. Trimming shortened V by 3 bases and J by 0 bases, and 15 bases separated the two germline ends. This CDR3 region has 16 residues. CDR3: CASSALSGGYQETQYF. DNA for the CDR3: TGTGCCAGCAGCGCACTGTCCGGGGGTTACCAAGAGACCCAGTACTTC.

The CDR3 reads CASSRLDYEQYF. CDR3 coding DNA: TGTGCCAGCAGTCGCCTGGATTACGAGCAGTACTTC. The chain employs TRBV12-3 or TRBV12-4 and TRBJ2-7; D is ambiguous. The CDR3 length is 12 residues. V shed 5 bases and J shed 4 bases, with 9 bases lying between them.

The J gene is TRBJ1-1, the V gene TRBV5-1; TRBD1 matches 7 bases. CDR1 is SGHRS, CDR2 YFSETQ, per germline. This CDR3 contains 14 residues. With 0 bases clipped from V and 5 bases from J, the junction kept 4 bases outside the gene matches. The CDR3 spells CASSLGRGRTEAFF. CDR3 in DNA: TGCGCCAGCAGCTTGGGGAGGGGGCGGACTGAAGCTTTCTTT.

About this clone: One end of the junction is discordant with germline, which a read error may explain. The chain uses TRBV7-9 and TRBJ1-2; 7 nucleotides agree with TRBD1. The V gene's germline CDR1 is SEHNR and CDR2 FQNEAQ (reference sequence). The CDR3 loop spans 13 amino acids. The CDR3 sequence is CASSALRDSVQHF. CDR3 DNA sequence: TGTGCCAGCAGCGCTCTCCGGGACAGCGTACAACACTTC.

The chain links TRBV5-6 to TRBJ2-3; no clear D gene. This CDR3 comprises 13 residues. The V end was cut by 0 bases, the J end by 8 bases, with 10 bases between. Germline CDR1 SGHDT, CDR2 YYEEEE. CDR3 nucleotide sequence: TGTGCCAGCAGCTTGGCAAATCGAGGTACGCAGTATTTT. Translating gives CASSLANRGTQYF.

The chain uses TRBV3-1 (or the pseudogene TRBV3-2) and TRBJ1-2, with 7 bases aligning to TRBD1. The CDR3 contains 17 residues. V lost 9 bases, J lost 8 bases, and 24 bases stayed unmatched. The germline V gene has CDR1 LGHDT and CDR2 YNNKEL (reference sequence). CDR3 sequence (DNA): TGTGCCAGGATCAAGTTTGGGACAGCTACTATTCCTGAAGGCTACACCTTC. This gives the protein CARIKFGTATIPEGYTF.

The chain recombines TRBV6-1 with TRBJ1-3; D unresolved. Looked up from germline, CDR1 is MNHNS and CDR2 is SASEGT. With 4 bases removed from V and 0 bases from J, the gap between germline ends came to 10 bases. This CDR3 has 15 amino acids. CDR3 loop: CASSAAADSGNTIYF. Written as DNA, the CDR3 is TGTGCCAGCAGTGCAGCGGCAGACTCTGGAAACACCATATATTTT.

The rearrangement uses TRBV29-1 and TRBJ2-3; D possibly corresponds to TRBD1 (5 bases). The CDR3 has 12 amino acids. Looked up from germline, CDR1 is SQVTM and CDR2 is ANQGSEA. Between the trimmed V and J ends, which lost 6 bases and 2 bases, there was a span of 9 bases. In nucleotides, the CDR3 is TGCAGCGTCGGCAGGGACACAGATACGCAGTATTTT. It specifies CSVGRDTDTQYF.

The gene calls are TRBV25-1 and TRBJ1-1; 7 bases map to TRBD1. This CDR3 contains 13 residues. Germline values: CDR1 MGHDK, CDR2 SYGVNS. With 8 bases clipped from V and 11 bases from J, the junction kept 14 bases outside the gene matches. CDR3 loop: CASVTGWGTTAFF. DNA of the CDR3: TGTGCCAGCGTGACAGGGTGGGGGACGACGGCTTTCTTT.

This clone was found once. The V gene is TRBV6-6, the J gene TRBJ1-4, with D perhaps matching TRBD1 (5 bases). V was clipped by 7 bases and J by 4 bases, with 19 bases between them. Germline V gives CDR1 MNHNY, CDR2 SVGAGI (reference sequence). The CDR3 has 16 amino acids. CDR3 bases: TGTGCCAGCACCTCACCTCCAGGGCGAAGTAATGAAAAACTGTTTTTT. This codes for CASTSPPGRSNEKLFF.

In DNA form, the CDR3 reads TGTGCCAGCAGCGTGGGGAGCACAGATACGCAGTATTTT. Translated: CASSVGSTDTQYF. The chain links TRBV5-4 to TRBJ2-3; D is undetermined. Germline lookup yields CDR1 SGHNT and CDR2 YYREEE (reference sequence). V gave up 4 bases and J gave up 0 bases, with 6 bases separating them. The CDR3 has 13 residues.

The DNA of the CDR3 is TGTGCCAGCAGATTAAGGAGTAGCGGGATCATCGGGGAGCTGTTTTTT. Protein: CASRLRSSGIIGELFF. The genes are TRBV7-2 and TRBJ2-2; 8 bases align to TRBD2. The germline V gene has CDR1 SGHTA and CDR2 FQGNSA. The J segment lost 7 bases and the V segment lost 6 bases, leaving 13 bases of the junction unmatched. There are 16 residues in the CDR3. Full variable domain (rest looked up from reference TRBV7-2 and TRBJ2-2): GAGVSQSPSNKVTEKGKDVELRCDPISGHTALYWYRQSLGQGLEFLIYFQGNSAPDKSGLPSDRFSAERTGGSVSTLTIQRTQQEDSAVYLCASRLRSSGIIGELFFGEGSRLTVL.

The chain recombines TRBV7-6 with TRBJ1-1; no clear D gene. V lost 5 bases and J lost 4, with 11 bases in between. Germline V gives CDR1 SGHVS, CDR2 FNYEAQ. This CDR3 is built from 13 residues. CDR3 bases: TGTGCCAGCAGCCGTTTGGGCAGCACTGAAGCTTTCTTT. Its protein product is CASSRLGSTEAFF.

The chain joins TRBV6-2 or TRBV6-3 to TRBJ1-1; D remains unclear. V lost 6 bases to trimming and J lost 4 bases, with 9 bases between them. The CDR3 loop spans 12 amino acids. Germline values: CDR1 MNHEY, CDR2 SVGEGT. Here the CDR3 reads CASSPGGTEAFF. CDR3 bases: TGTGCCAGCAGCCCGGGTGGCACTGAAGCTTTCTTT.

V usage is TRBV28 and J usage is TRBJ2-7, with 8 bases identical to TRBD2. Unmatched junction bases numbered 11, after V lost 3 bases and J lost 7 bases. Germline CDR1 and CDR2: MDHEN and SYDVKM. The CDR3 contains 15 residues. As DNA, the CDR3 is TGTGCCAGCAGTTTTAGATCGAGCGGGAGCGATGAGCAGTACTTC. Its translation is CASSFRSSGSDEQYF.